Only a few counts were recorded for the clone carrying this T cell receptor beta chain. Antigen unknown. CDR3 length equals 17 residues. The J segment lost 0 bases and the V segment lost 3 bases, leaving 8 bases of the junction unmatched. CDR1 is MNHNS, CDR2 SASEGT, per germline. These data are taken from a study of cytomegalovirus exposure and HLA in healthy donors. Notes on the study in general: According to an earlier analysis, most TCR beta V segments yielded productive rearrangements about 90% or about 30% of the time.

The primer mix had 60 Vbeta and 13 Jbeta primers. Assay: immunoSEQ multiplex PCR; the TCRdb copy retains only in-frame clones and omits some. The repertoire holds 150,000 to 200,000 clones, with approximately 80% as singletons. This TCR came from a woman between 45 and 65 years old in good health and CMV-seronegative. Sequencing was performed on PBMCs. V gene TRBV6-1 combines with J gene TRBJ2-1; 7 bases line up with TRBD2. The CDR3 loop reads CASSERRAGSSYNEQFF. CDR3 coding DNA: TGTGCCAGCAGTGAGCGGCGAGCGGGGAGCTCCTACAATGAGCAGTTCTTC.